The T cell receptor beta chain under discussion was sequenced for a study of response to subunit inactivated influenza vaccine. Study results and caveats: With each seasonal influenza vaccination, the authors suggested, few new T cells are recruited.

This clonotype was counted only a few times. Its antigen remains unidentified. TCRdb called the RT-PCR reads again in MiXCR, with one record for every CDR3 protein. The table has approximately 530,000 distinct CDR3 sequences, 7.2% seen once. Germline CDR1 reads SGDLS; CDR2 reads YYNGEE. The length of the CDR3 is 15 residues. Germline trimming cut 2 bases from V and 4 bases from J; bases unmatched to any gene: 4. The specimen comprised PBMCs from blood, sampled less than 25 months after vaccination. The gene calls are TRBV9 and TRBJ2-1, with 9 bases fitting TRBD1. This sequence was found in a man in his fifties or sixties who received an inactivated influenza vaccine. CDR3 sequence reads: CASSVRQGGYNEQFF. CDR3 in DNA: TGTGCCAGCAGCGTCCGACAGGGGGGTTACAATGAGCAGTTCTTC.